These 25 T cell receptor beta chains were sequenced from one sample in a study of blood T cells in healthy people across ages. Next came a second PCR, run for about 7 to 12 cycles, which used a sample-barcoded 5' primer along with a J-beta primer mix. TCRdb itself ran the 5' RACE reads through MiXCR, one entry per CDR3 protein. The sample lists about 1.6 million distinct CDR3 sequences; 34% were seen once. The specimen sequenced was blood. All receptors come from a woman aged 25 to 45 in good health.

The chain employs TRBV28 and TRBJ2-7, with no clear D. The CDR3 totals 14 residues. V gave up 5 bases and J gave up 5 bases, with 16 bases separating them. The germline V gene encodes CDR1 MDHEN and CDR2 SYDVKM. CDR3 nucleotide sequence: TGTGCCAGCAGTCGCCTTGGACCAGCTAACGAGCAGTACTTC. Residues: CASSRLGPANEQYF.

The chain uses TRBV7-6 and TRBJ2-7; 7 bases agree with TRBD2. The CDR3 has 15 amino acids. Trimming at V came to 0 bases and at J to 3 bases, leaving 5 bases not matched to a gene. Germline V gene sequence: CDR1 SGHVS, CDR2 FNYEAQ. The CDR3 is CASSLAHGEGYEQYF. The CDR3 DNA reads TGTGCCAGCAGCTTAGCGCATGGGGAGGGCTACGAGCAGTACTTC.

This clonotype was detected ten times or more. The chain links TRBV29-1 to TRBJ2-7; TRBD1 agrees at 10 bases. In germline, CDR1 is SQVTM, CDR2 ANQGSEA. J was trimmed by 7 bases and V by 4 bases; bases with no gene match: 4. This CDR3 contains 12 residues. CDR3 sequence (DNA): TGCAGCGTTGGACAGGGGGCGGGGGAGCAGTACTTC. Amino acid sequence: CSVGQGAGEQYF.

V and J are TRBV25-1 and TRBJ2-7; D is unclear. Germline V lookup: CDR1 MGHDK, CDR2 SYGVNS. The CDR3 consists of 8 residues. Trimming stripped 8 bases from V and 7 bases from J, with 3 bases between. The CDR3 DNA reads as TGTGCCAGCGGGGAGCAGTACTTC. Translated, it gives CASGEQYF.

This chain uses TRBV5-1 with TRBJ1-1; D not resolved. V was shortened by 5 bases and J by 5 bases, with 7 bases between the two germline ends. Germline CDR1 and CDR2: SGHRS and YFSETQ. The CDR3 is made up of 11 amino acids. DNA of the CDR3: TGCGCCAGCAGGTGGAAGACTGAAGCTTTCTTT. Amino acid sequence: CASRWKTEAFF. Full variable domain (outside the CDR3, taken from reference TRBV5-1 and TRBJ1-1): KAGVTQTPRYLIKTRGQQVTLSCSPISGHRSVSWYQQTPGQGLQFLFEYFSETQRNKGNFPGRFSGRQFSNSRSEMNVSTLELGDSALYLCASRWKTEAFFGQGTRLTVV.

The table lists this clonotype with a few counts. The rearrangement links TRBV2 to TRBJ1-5; D remains unclear. Trimming took off 5 bases at V and 4 bases at J, with 12 bases between the two ends. Germline lookup yields CDR1 SNHLY and CDR2 FYNNEI. The CDR3 sequence is 14 residues long. The CDR3 region is CASSPGGPNQPQHF. CDR3 in DNA: TGTGCCAGCAGTCCCGGTGGCCCTAATCAGCCCCAGCATTTT.

V gene TRBV20-1 combines with J gene TRBJ1-5; D ambiguous. Germline assignment: CDR1 DFQATT and CDR2 SNEGSKA (reference sequence). V was pared by 3 bases and J by 2 bases, with 11 bases between. There are 14 residues in the CDR3. CDR3 sequence reads: CSASEGSGNQPQHF. DNA of the CDR3: TGCAGTGCTAGTGAGGGTAGCGGCAATCAGCCCCAGCATTTT.

This clonotype appeared a few times. The V and J genes are TRBV7-9 and TRBJ2-1; unclear D gene. V shed 5 bases and J shed 2 bases, with 16 bases lying between them. From germline, CDR1 is SEHNR and CDR2 FQNEAQ (reference sequence). CDR3 length: 16 residues. The CDR3 DNA is TGTGCCAGCAGCCACCTCCTCGCCGTAGCCTACAATGAGCAGTTCTTC. Its translation: CASSHLLAVAYNEQFF.

This sequence joins TRBV14 and TRBJ1-6; tentatively, D is TRBD1 (5 bases). Germline V lookup: CDR1 SGHDN, CDR2 FVKESK. The CDR3 extends over 14 amino acids. Trimming removed 3 bases at V and 10 bases at J, with 13 bases between. CDR3 sequence reads: CASSQWGGGSPLHF. The CDR3 DNA reads TGTGCCAGCAGCCAGTGGGGGGGTGGGTCACCCCTCCACTTT. The complete variable domain, with remaining parts taken from reference TRBV14 and TRBJ1-6, reads EAGVTQFPSHSVIEKGQTVTLRCDPISGHDNLYWYRRVMGKEIKFLLHFVKESKQDESGMPNNRFLAERTGGTYSTLKVQPAELEDSGVYFCASSQWGGGSPLHFGNGTRLTVT.

This clonotype was found many times. The rearrangement uses TRBV4-1 and TRBJ1-2; TRBD1 aligns across 8 bases. The CDR3 runs to 15 residues. V shed 2 bases, J shed 4 bases, and the junction held 6 bases outside the gene matches. Germline V lookup: CDR1 MGHRA, CDR2 YSYEKL. This CDR3 reads CASSQLGQGGYGYTF. CDR3 sequence (DNA): TGCGCCAGCAGCCAATTAGGACAGGGTGGCTATGGCTACACCTTC.

This sequence joins TRBV7-9 and TRBJ1-5; unclear D gene. This CDR3 has 13 amino acids. V lost 3 bases and J lost 5, with 8 bases in between. Germline loops: CDR1 SEHNR, CDR2 FQNEAQ (reference sequence). CDR3 protein: CASSLDWDQPQHF. The CDR3 DNA is TGTGCCAGCAGCTTGGACTGGGATCAGCCCCAGCATTTT.

This clonotype occurred many times. J is TRBJ1-2 and V is TRBV7-2, with D unclear. CDR1 is SGHTA and CDR2 is FQGNSA in the germline V gene. This CDR3 has 15 residues. V shed 5 bases and J shed 4 bases, with 17 bases lying between them. The CDR3 here is CASSLQTLAGYGYTF. CDR3 nucleotides: TGTGCCAGCAGCCTACAGACCCTGGCAGGCTATGGCTACACCTTC. Full variable domain (outside the CDR3, taken from reference TRBV7-2 and TRBJ1-2): GAGVSQSPSNKVTEKGKDVELRCDPISGHTALYWYRQSLGQGLEFLIYFQGNSAPDKSGLPSDRFSAERTGGSVSTLTIQRTQQEDSAVYLCASSLQTLAGYGYTFGSGTRLTVV.

This sequence joins TRBV27 and TRBJ1-5, with D perhaps matching TRBD1 (6 bases). Germline CDR1 reads MNHEY; CDR2 reads SMNVEV (reference sequence). With 5 bases removed from V and 0 bases from J, the gap between germline ends came to 17 bases. This CDR3 has 17 residues. Here the CDR3 reads CASSALKGGYSNQPQHF. The CDR3, as DNA: TGTGCCAGCAGTGCCCTAAAAGGGGGATATAGCAATCAGCCCCAGCATTTT.

In its sample, this clonotype was seen a few times. The J gene is TRBJ1-2, the V gene TRBV29-1; D may be TRBD1 (5 bases). V was clipped by 4 bases and J by 12 bases, with 12 bases between them. Germline lookup yields CDR1 SQVTM and CDR2 ANQGSEA. The CDR3 runs 10 residues. DNA of the CDR3: TGCAGCGTTGTGGGGGACGGCCACACCTTC. Its translation: CSVVGDGHTF.

This clonotype was observed many times. The V call is TRBV10-3, the J call TRBJ1-2; 10 bases align to TRBD1. Looked up from germline, CDR1 is ENHRY and CDR2 is SYGVKD. V trimming: 6 bases; J trimming: 6 bases; junction bases outside the gene matches: 1. The CDR3 has 12 amino acids. Written as DNA, the CDR3 is TGTGCCATCAGGACAGGGGGCAATGGCTACACCTTC. Translation gives CAIRTGGNGYTF.

The V and J genes are TRBV4-1 and TRBJ1-5, with D tentatively TRBD1 (5 bases). Germline V gene lookup returns CDR1 MGHRA and CDR2 YSYEKL. With 0 bases removed from V and 4 bases from J, the gap between germline ends came to 22 bases. The CDR3 totals 19 residues. For the CDR3, the DNA is TGCGCCAGCAGCCAAGATCGGGTACAGGCCCTGGGCATGAATCAGCCCCAGCATTTT. It encodes CASSQDRVQALGMNQPQHF.

CDR3: CASSPQWGTEAFF. In DNA, the CDR3 is TGTGCCAGCAGCCCACAGTGGGGCACTGAAGCTTTCTTT. The genes are TRBV6-5 and TRBJ1-1; D not resolved. CDR3 length: 13 residues. Trimming stripped 6 bases from V and 4 bases from J, with 12 bases between. Germline assignment: CDR1 MNHEY and CDR2 SVGAGI.

This clonotype was seen only a few times. The V gene is TRBV20-1, the J gene TRBJ2-3; 7 bases are a match to TRBD1. Per the germline V gene, CDR1 is DFQATT and CDR2 is SNEGSKA (reference sequence). J lost 2 bases, V lost 6 bases, and 14 bases had no gene match. CDR3 size: 16 residues. The CDR3 loop reads CSASGDGDRYTDTQYF. For the CDR3, the DNA is TGCAGTGCCTCTGGCGACGGGGACAGATACACAGATACGCAGTATTTT.

The chain employs TRBV12-3 or TRBV12-4 and TRBJ2-3, with TRBD2 matching 12 bases. The length of the CDR3 is 18 residues. V gave up 3 bases and J gave up 1 base; unmatched junction bases: 8. CDR3: CASSFASGGAMGTDTQYF. The CDR3 DNA reads as TGTGCCAGCAGTTTTGCTAGCGGGGGGGCGATGGGCACAGATACGCAGTATTTT.

The chain uses TRBV7-8 and TRBJ2-1, with D maybe TRBD2 (6 bases). Trimming took 1 base from V and 7 from J, leaving 17 bases between them. Looked up from germline, CDR1 is SGHVS and CDR2 is FQNEAQ. The CDR3 sequence is 16 residues long. The CDR3 DNA sequence: TGTGCCAGCAGCTTAGGTGGGGGGTGGTCGATGAATGAGCAGTTCTTC. Amino acids: CASSLGGGWSMNEQFF.

The chain has TRBV7-3 and TRBJ1-1; weak D call: TRBD1 (5 bases). Germline loops: CDR1 SGHTA, CDR2 FQGTGA. This CDR3 spans 15 amino acids. Trimming took off 5 bases at V and 4 bases at J, with 17 bases between the two ends. The CDR3 sequence: CASSPGTAGATEAFF. DNA for the CDR3: TGTGCCAGCAGCCCCGGGACGGCCGGAGCCACTGAAGCTTTCTTT.

The CDR3 sequence is CASSPGRQKNTEAFF. In nucleotides, the CDR3 is TGTGCCAGCAGTCCCGGCAGGCAGAAGAACACTGAAGCTTTCTTT. The J gene is TRBJ1-1, the V gene TRBV6-6, with no clear D. Trimming stripped 5 bases from V and 1 base from J, with 14 bases between. CDR1 MNHNY and CDR2 SVGAGI come from the germline V gene (reference sequence). The CDR3 covers 15 residues.

The chain recombines TRBV2 with TRBJ2-2; 9 nucleotides align to TRBD1. The germline V gene encodes CDR1 SNHLY and CDR2 FYNNEI. The V segment lost 7 bases and the J segment 3 bases; nucleotides outside the gene matches: 9. This CDR3 comprises 16 residues. In nucleotides, the CDR3 is TGTGCCAGCACTCAACCGGGACAGGGTTACACCGGGGAGCTGTTTTTT. Translating gives CASTQPGQGYTGELFF.

Comment on this clonotype: One junction end does not reproduce the germline sequence, and a read error may be involved. The chain combines TRBV3-1 with TRBJ1-1; D unclear. The CDR3 loop spans 14 amino acids. The germline V gene encodes CDR1 LGHDT and CDR2 YNNKEL (reference sequence). CDR3 DNA: TGTGCCAGCACCCAAGGACTGATGAACACTGAAGCTTTCTTT. This codes for CASTQGLMNTEAFF. The full variable domain, its missing parts supplied by reference TRBV3-1 and TRBJ1-1, is DTAVSQTPKYLVTQMGNDKSIKCEQNLGHDTMYWYKQDSKKFLKIMFSYNNKELIINETVPNRFSPKSPDKAHLNLHINSLELGDSAVYFCASTQGLMNTEAFFGQGTRLTVV.

The chain recombines TRBV13 with TRBJ2-3, with 10 positions matching TRBD2. CDR3 size: 17 residues. Germline-derived CDR1 and CDR2 are PRHDT and FYEKMQ (reference sequence). Losses at the gene ends were 5 bases for V and 3 bases for J; bases not matched to a gene: 11. This CDR3 is CASSQSGLAGVTDTQYF. In nucleotides, the CDR3 is TGTGCCAGCAGCCAAAGCGGCCTAGCGGGAGTGACAGATACGCAGTATTTT. Looking up the rest from reference TRBV13 and TRBJ2-3 gives the full variable domain: AAGVIQSPRHLIKEKRETATLKCYPIPRHDTVYWYQQGPGQDPQFLISFYEKMQSDKGSIPDRFSAQQFSDYHSELNMSSLELGDSALYFCASSQSGLAGVTDTQYFGPGTRLTVL.